These 20 T cell receptor beta chains originate from one sample sequenced in a study of cytomegalovirus exposure and HLA in healthy donors. Vbeta (60) and Jbeta (13) primers were used in the PCR. Sequenced by immunoSEQ multiplex PCR; TCRdb stores in-frame clones only, minus some. The sample includes some 120,000 clones, about 86% of them seen just once. Specimen: PBMCs. The receptors were sampled from a woman under 40 in good health and CMV-seronegative.

This clone was counted a few times. This rearrangement joins TRBV16 to TRBJ1-4; tentatively, D is TRBD1 (5 bases). Trimming pared 4 bases from V and 4 bases from J, leaving 13 bases between. The CDR3 has 15 amino acids. Germline-derived CDR1 and CDR2 are KGHSY and FQNENV. The chain's CDR3 is CASSRGGTLNEKLFF. The CDR3 DNA is TGTGCCAGCAGCCGGGGAGGGACTCTTAATGAAAAACTGTTTTTT.

This clone was detected once. V usage is TRBV18 and J usage is TRBJ2-3; 10 bases line up with TRBD2. After removal of 5 bases from V and 2 bases from J, the junction contained 10 bases not matched to a gene. CDR3 size: 17 residues. The germline V gene has CDR1 KGHSH and CDR2 LQKENI. This CDR3 reads CASSSPLAGGYTDTQYF. The CDR3 DNA follows: TGTGCCAGCTCATCTCCCTTAGCGGGAGGCTACACAGATACGCAGTATTTT. Variable domain in full (rest from reference TRBV18 and TRBJ2-3): NAGVMQNPRHLVRRRGQEARLRCSPMKGHSHVYWYRQLPEEGLKFMVYLQKENIIDESGMPKERFSAEFPKEGPSILRIQQVVRGDSAAYFCASSSPLAGGYTDTQYFGPGTRLTVL.

The chain combines TRBV7-2 with TRBJ2-1; D call uncertain. V was shortened by 4 bases and J by 2 bases, with 6 bases between the two germline ends. CDR3 length: 13 amino acids. Germline V lookup: CDR1 SGHTA, CDR2 FQGNSA. This CDR3 is CASSSLPYNEQFF. CDR3 in DNA: TGTGCCAGCAGCTCCCTACCCTACAATGAGCAGTTCTTC.

The rearrangement links TRBV10-2 to TRBJ1-1; D is possibly TRBD1 (6 bases). The CDR3 runs to 16 residues. The V end lost 4 bases, the J end lost 1 base, and 16 bases lay between the germline ends. CDR1 WSHSY and CDR2 SAAADI come from the germline V gene. Written as DNA, the CDR3 is TGCGCCAGCAGTGTGTCAAGGGGGAGGGGGAACACTGAAGCTTTCTTT. It specifies CASSVSRGRGNTEAFF.

This chain joins TRBV19 and TRBJ1-2, with D unclear. Trimming left V 7 bases short and J 6 bases short, with 9 bases between. Germline CDR1 is LNHDA and CDR2 is SQIVND (reference sequence). The CDR3 is 11 amino acids. DNA for the CDR3: TGTGCCAGTACCTCCTTCCATGGCTACACCTTC. Protein product: CASTSFHGYTF.

The V gene is TRBV6-4, the J gene TRBJ1-2; unclear D gene. Germline assignment: CDR1 MRHNA and CDR2 SNTAGT. The V end lost 0 bases, the J end lost 4 bases, and 12 bases lay between the germline ends. The CDR3 sequence is 15 residues long. CDR3 bases: TGTGCCAGCAGTGACTCCACCGGAGGTGGCTATGGCTACACCTTC. As protein: CASSDSTGGGYGYTF.

The V gene is TRBV7-9, the J gene TRBJ1-2, with D maybe TRBD1 (5 bases). Looked up from germline, CDR1 is SEHNR and CDR2 is FQNEAQ (reference sequence). V was pared by 2 bases and J by 8 bases, with 12 bases between. CDR3 length: 13 residues. The CDR3 region is CASSLLGGAGYTF. CDR3 nucleotides: TGTGCCAGCAGCTTATTGGGAGGGGCCGGCTACACCTTC. Using reference TRBV7-9 and TRBJ1-2 for the parts outside the CDR3, the full variable domain is DTGVSQNPRHKITKRGQNVTFRCDPISEHNRLYWYRQTLGQGPEFLTYFQNEAQLEKSRLLSDRFSAERPKGSFSTLEIQRTEQGDSAMYLCASSLLGGAGYTFGSGTRLTVV.

The V call is TRBV19, the J call TRBJ2-3; 9 bases align to TRBD1. Germline CDR1 is LNHDA and CDR2 is SQIVND (reference sequence). This CDR3 spans 15 amino acids. V dropped 4 bases and J dropped 4; count of bases not matched to a gene: 6. Here the CDR3 reads CASSTGTGPSDTQYF. DNA of the CDR3: TGTGCCAGTAGTACCGGGACAGGGCCTTCAGATACGCAGTATTTT.

The chain carries TRBV11-2 and TRBJ2-7, with D hard to call. V was trimmed by 2 bases and J by 6 bases, leaving 11 bases between them. Germline CDR1 and CDR2: SGHAT and FQNNGV. CDR3 length: 13 residues. The CDR3 loop reads CASSLLVTSEQYF. As DNA, the CDR3 is TGTGCCAGCAGCTTACTAGTTACGAGCGAGCAGTACTTC.

This clone was seen just once. This sequence joins TRBV9 and TRBJ1-2; TRBD1 matches at 10 bases. After removal of 3 bases from V and 3 bases from J, the junction contained 8 bases not matched to a gene. Looked up from germline, CDR1 is SGDLS and CDR2 is YYNGEE. This CDR3 is 16 amino acids long. The CDR3 DNA follows: TGTGCCAGCAGCGAGGGACAGGGGAGAGCGTACTATGGCTACACCTTC. This sequence encodes CASSEGQGRAYYGYTF.

This sequence joins TRBV5-1 and TRBJ2-5; 7 positions agree with TRBD2. CDR1 and CDR2 from the germline V gene are SGHRS and YFSETQ. Trimming cost V 4 bases and J 1 base; bases outside gene matches: 7. The CDR3 consists of 15 residues. In DNA, the CDR3 is TGCGCCAGCAGCCCTGGGGGGGGGTCCCAAGAGACCCAGTACTTC. This sequence encodes CASSPGGGSQETQYF.

To note about this clone: The sample carries other DNA sequences with the same CDR3. V gene TRBV28 combines with J gene TRBJ2-1, with 7 bases aligning to TRBD1. Germline V gene sequence: CDR1 MDHEN, CDR2 SYDVKM. After removal of 3 bases from V and 7 bases from J, the junction contained 9 bases not matched to a gene. The CDR3 has 15 amino acids. The CDR3 nucleotides read TGTGCCAGCAGTTTCCTTACAGGGGAGAGGAATGAGCAGTTCTTC. Protein: CASSFLTGERNEQFF.

The chain links TRBV27 to TRBJ2-7; TRBD2 matches at 13 bases. The V and J ends lost 5 bases and 0 bases, in that order; junction bases with no gene match: 10. CDR3 size: 18 residues. Germline lookup yields CDR1 MNHEY and CDR2 SMNVEV (reference sequence). The CDR3 is CASSPGTSGIESSYEQYF. In nucleotides, the CDR3 is TGTGCCAGCAGTCCTGGGACTAGCGGGATCGAATCCTCCTACGAGCAGTACTTC.

The chain combines TRBV7-9 with TRBJ1-1, with TRBD1 matching over 11 bases. Germline lookup yields CDR1 SEHNR and CDR2 FQNEAQ (reference sequence). Trimming cost V 5 bases and J 7 bases; bases outside gene matches: 12. This CDR3 has 16 amino acids. Written as DNA, the CDR3 is TGTGCCAGCAGCCCAGGACAGGGGGCGCAATATGGTGAAGCTTTCTTT. It is translated as CASSPGQGAQYGEAFF. Variable domain in full (rest from reference TRBV7-9 and TRBJ1-1): DTGVSQNPRHKITKRGQNVTFRCDPISEHNRLYWYRQTLGQGPEFLTYFQNEAQLEKSRLLSDRFSAERPKGSFSTLEIQRTEQGDSAMYLCASSPGQGAQYGEAFFGQGTRLTVV.

The chain employs TRBV9 and TRBJ2-7; a possible D gene is TRBD1 (6 bases). V shed 1 base and J shed 3 bases, with 14 bases lying between them. Germline values: CDR1 SGDLS, CDR2 YYNGEE. This CDR3 comprises 15 residues. The CDR3, as DNA: TGTGCCAGCAGCGTAACCGACAGGTCCTACTACGAGCAGTACTTC. It specifies CASSVTDRSYYEQYF.

Here the CDR3 reads CASSSEDQPQHF. The CDR3 bases are TGTGCCAGCAGTTCCGAGGATCAGCCCCAGCATTTT. The chain carries TRBV6-5 and TRBJ1-5; D not certain. The germline CDR1 and CDR2 sequences are MNHEY and SVGAGI. The CDR3 contains 12 residues. The V end lost 4 bases, the J end lost 5 bases, and 6 bases lay between the germline ends.

V usage is TRBV4-1 and J usage is TRBJ2-7, with 7 bases that match TRBD1. Germline V gene sequence: CDR1 MGHRA, CDR2 YSYEKL. The CDR3 length is 14 residues. V was pared by 7 bases and J by 5 bases, with 11 bases of the junction left unmatched. For the CDR3, the DNA is TGCGCCAGCACCAGGGACAGAGAGGATGACGAGCAGTACTTC. Its translation: CASTRDREDDEQYF.

V is TRBV5-1 and J is TRBJ1-1; D may be TRBD1 (6 bases). The V gene lost 1 base and the J gene lost 3 bases, with 10 bases spanning the gap. The CDR3 is 14 residues long. CDR1 and CDR2 from the germline V gene are SGHRS and YFSETQ. The CDR3 coding sequence is TGCGCCAGCAGCTTGTCACAGGGAGACACTGAAGCTTTCTTT. Its translation is CASSLSQGDTEAFF.

The chain is built from TRBV27 and TRBJ2-7, with 10 nucleotides matching TRBD2. From germline, CDR1 is MNHEY and CDR2 SMNVEV (reference sequence). V was pared by 4 bases and J by 9 bases, with 12 bases of the junction left unmatched. CDR3 length equals 15 residues. As DNA, the CDR3 is TGTGCCAGCAGTTCTTCCGGGACTAGCGCCCTCGGGCAGTACTTC. This codes for CASSSSGTSALGQYF.

This clone was found once. J is TRBJ2-1 and V is TRBV6-1; 7 bases are a match to TRBD2. The length of the CDR3 is 16 residues. Germline assignment: CDR1 MNHNS and CDR2 SASEGT. V lost 4 bases, J lost 0 bases, and 6 bases stayed unmatched. The CDR3 coding sequence is TGTGCCAGCAGTGTTGGCGGGACTACCTCCTACAATGAGCAGTTCTTC. It codes for CASSVGGTTSYNEQFF.